The rows below give T cell receptor beta chains drawn from one sample of a study of Ad26.COV2.S vaccination and SARS-CoV-2 variants. Method: immunoSEQ multiplex PCR; TCRdb's copy keeps in-frame clones and lacks some. The sample has hundreds of thousands of clones, roughly 90% seen once. The material sequenced was peripheral blood, taken in a trial of Ad26.COV2.S vaccine versus placebo. These receptors were taken from a person between 18 and 65 years old who received the Ad26.COV2.S COVID-19 vaccine or a placebo. CDR3s include the opening cysteine and the closing phenylalanine or tryptophan. Part of the rows lack a size; the others show once, few, many or a class for expanded clones.

size: few
V: TRBV3-1/TRBV3-2
CDR3: CASSQDLGVPGANVLTF

size: NA
V: TRBV12-3/TRBV12-4
CDR3: CASSLGTTGELFF

size: NA
V: TRBV6-6
CDR3: CASSLAGDLVEQYF

size: NA
V: TRBV4-3
CDR3: CASSQATSGEMNTGELFF

size: NA
V: TRBV6-5
CDR3: CASIQQPHDGYTF

size: NA
V: TRBV11-2
CDR3: CASSPEARHTEAFF

size: NA
V: TRBV6-5
CDR3: CASSYSTAPDEQYF

size: NA
V: TRBV6-6
CDR3: CASRPPYSNQPQHF

size: once
V: TRBV5-6
CDR3: CASSGGTGNSPLHF

size: NA
V: TRBV7-9
CDR3: CASSLYHDQPQHF

size: NA
V: TRBV12-3/TRBV12-4
CDR3: CASTRIRNEQFF

size: NA
V: TRBV6-5
CDR3: CASSRDPGGNYGYTF

size: NA
V: TRBV2
CDR3: CASSEEMGGFQETQYF

size: few
V: TRBV23-1
CDR3: CASSQSCGRVTEAFF

size: NA
V: TRBV7-9
CDR3: CASSSSAGLAGPYEQYF

size: once
V: TRBV3-1/TRBV3-2
CDR3: CASSPGAWRARTGELFF

size: NA
V: TRBV5-1
CDR3: CASSSGTSGNTIYF

size: NA
V: TRBV4-2
CDR3: CASSQEITDTQYF